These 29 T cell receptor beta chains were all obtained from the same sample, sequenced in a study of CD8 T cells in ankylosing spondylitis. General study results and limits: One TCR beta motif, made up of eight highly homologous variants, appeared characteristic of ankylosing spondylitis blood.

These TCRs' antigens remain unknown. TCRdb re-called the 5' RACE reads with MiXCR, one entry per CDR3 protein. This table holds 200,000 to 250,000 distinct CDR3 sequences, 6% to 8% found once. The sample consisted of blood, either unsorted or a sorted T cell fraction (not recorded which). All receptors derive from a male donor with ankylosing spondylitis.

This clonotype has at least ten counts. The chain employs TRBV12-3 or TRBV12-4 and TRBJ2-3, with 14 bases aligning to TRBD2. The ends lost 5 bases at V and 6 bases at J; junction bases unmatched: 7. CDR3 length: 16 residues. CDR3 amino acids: CASSPGLAGGGDTQYF. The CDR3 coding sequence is TGTGCCAGCAGTCCAGGACTAGCGGGAGGAGGTGATACGCAGTATTTT.

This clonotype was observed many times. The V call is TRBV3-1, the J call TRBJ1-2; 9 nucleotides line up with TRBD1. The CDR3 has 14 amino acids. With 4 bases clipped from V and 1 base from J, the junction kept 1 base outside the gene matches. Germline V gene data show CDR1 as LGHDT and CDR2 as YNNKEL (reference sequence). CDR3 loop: CASSLTGGNYGYTF. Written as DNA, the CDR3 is TGTGCCAGCAGCCTGACAGGGGGTAACTATGGCTACACCTTC. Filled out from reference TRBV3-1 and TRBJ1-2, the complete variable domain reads DTAVSQTPKYLVTQMGNDKSIKCEQNLGHDTMYWYKQDSKKFLKIMFSYNNKELIINETVPNRFSPKSPDKAHLNLHINSLELGDSAVYFCASSLTGGNYGYTFGSGTRLTVV.

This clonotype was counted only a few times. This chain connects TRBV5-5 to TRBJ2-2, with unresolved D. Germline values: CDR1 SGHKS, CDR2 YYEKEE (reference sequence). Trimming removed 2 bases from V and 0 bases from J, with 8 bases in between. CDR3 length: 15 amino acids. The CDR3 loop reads CASSFFLPNTGELFF. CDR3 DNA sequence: TGTGCCAGCAGCTTCTTTTTACCGAACACCGGGGAGCTGTTTTTT.

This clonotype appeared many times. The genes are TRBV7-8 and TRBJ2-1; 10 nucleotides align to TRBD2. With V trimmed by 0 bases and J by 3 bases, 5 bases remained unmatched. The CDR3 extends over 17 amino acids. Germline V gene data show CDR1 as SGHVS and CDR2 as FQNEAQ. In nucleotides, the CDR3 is TGTGCCAGCAGCTTAGCGGCCGGGACTAGCGACTACAATGAGCAGTTCTTC. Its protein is CASSLAAGTSDYNEQFF.

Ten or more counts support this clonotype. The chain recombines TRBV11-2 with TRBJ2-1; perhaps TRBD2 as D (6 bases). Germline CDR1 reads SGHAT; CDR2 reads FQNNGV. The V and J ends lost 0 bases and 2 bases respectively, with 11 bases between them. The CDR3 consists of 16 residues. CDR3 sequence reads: CASSLDLAKTYNEQFF. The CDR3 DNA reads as TGTGCCAGCAGCTTAGACCTAGCGAAAACCTACAATGAGCAGTTCTTC.

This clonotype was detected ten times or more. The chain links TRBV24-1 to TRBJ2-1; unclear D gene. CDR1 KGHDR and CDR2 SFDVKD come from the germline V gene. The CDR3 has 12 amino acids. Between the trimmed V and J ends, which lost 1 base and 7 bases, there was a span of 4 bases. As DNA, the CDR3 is TGTGCCACCAGTGATTTAGGAAATGAGCAGTTCTTC. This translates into CATSDLGNEQFF.

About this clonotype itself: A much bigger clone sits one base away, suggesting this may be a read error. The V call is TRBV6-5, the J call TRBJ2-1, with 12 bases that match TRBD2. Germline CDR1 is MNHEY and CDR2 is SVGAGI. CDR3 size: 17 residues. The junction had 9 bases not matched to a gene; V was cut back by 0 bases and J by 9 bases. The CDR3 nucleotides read TGTGCCAGCAGTTACTCGACCCGACTAGCGGGGGATTCTGAGCAGTTCTTC. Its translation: CASSYSTRLAGDSEQFF.

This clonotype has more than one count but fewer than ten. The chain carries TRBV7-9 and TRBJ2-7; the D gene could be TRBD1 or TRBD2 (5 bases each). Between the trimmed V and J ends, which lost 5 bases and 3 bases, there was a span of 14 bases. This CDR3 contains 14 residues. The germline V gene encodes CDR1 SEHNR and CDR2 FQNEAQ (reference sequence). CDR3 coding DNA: TGTGCCAGCAGCCCCCGGGACGGTCTCTACGAGCAGTACTTC. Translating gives CASSPRDGLYEQYF.

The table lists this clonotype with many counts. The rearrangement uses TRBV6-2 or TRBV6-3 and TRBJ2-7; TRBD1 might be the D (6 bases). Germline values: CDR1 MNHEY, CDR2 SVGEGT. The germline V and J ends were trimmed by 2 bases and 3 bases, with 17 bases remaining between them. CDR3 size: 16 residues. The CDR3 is CASSYARGRGSYEQYF. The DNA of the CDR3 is TGTGCCAGCAGTTACGCCCGTGGCAGGGGCAGCTACGAGCAGTACTTC.

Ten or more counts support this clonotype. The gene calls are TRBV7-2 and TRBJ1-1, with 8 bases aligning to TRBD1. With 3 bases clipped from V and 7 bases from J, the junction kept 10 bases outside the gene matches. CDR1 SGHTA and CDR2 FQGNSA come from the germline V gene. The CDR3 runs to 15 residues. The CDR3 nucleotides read TGTGCCAGCAGCTTGAGCAGGGGGCTACTCAGTGAAGCTTTCTTT. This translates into CASSLSRGLLSEAFF.

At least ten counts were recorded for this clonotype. The CDR3 coding sequence is TGTGCCAGCAGAGCGGGACAGGGCAATTCCTACGAGCAGTACTTC. Translated, it gives CASRAGQGNSYEQYF. This rearrangement joins TRBV27 to TRBJ2-7; 9 bases map to TRBD1. Germline CDR1 is MNHEY and CDR2 is SMNVEV (reference sequence). Trimming cost V 6 bases and J 1 base; bases outside gene matches: 7. This CDR3 region has 15 residues.

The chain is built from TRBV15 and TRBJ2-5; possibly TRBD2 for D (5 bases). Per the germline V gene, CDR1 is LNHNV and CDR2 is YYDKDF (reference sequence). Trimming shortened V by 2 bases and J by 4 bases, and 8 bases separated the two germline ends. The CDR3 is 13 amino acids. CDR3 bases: TGTGCCACCAGCAGACCCAGCGGAGAGACCCAGTACTTC. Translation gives CATSRPSGETQYF.

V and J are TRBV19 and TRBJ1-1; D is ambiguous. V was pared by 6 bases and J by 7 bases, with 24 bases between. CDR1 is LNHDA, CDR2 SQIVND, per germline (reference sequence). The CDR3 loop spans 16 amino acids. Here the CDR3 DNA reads TGTGCCAGTAGGAACTCCTGGACTGCGGAATGGAGTGAAGCTTTCTTT. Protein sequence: CASRNSWTAEWSEAFF. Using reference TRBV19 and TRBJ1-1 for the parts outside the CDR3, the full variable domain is DGGITQSPKYLFRKEGQNVTLSCEQNLNHDAMYWYRQDPGQGLRLIYYSQIVNDFQKGDIAEGYSVSREKKESFPLTVTSAQKNPTAFYLCASRNSWTAEWSEAFFGQGTRLTVV.

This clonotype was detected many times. The CDR3 sequence: CASSPDRGLGIEQFF. DNA for the CDR3: TGTGCCAGCAGCCCGGACAGGGGGCTTGGGATTGAGCAGTTCTTC. This rearrangement joins TRBV5-6 to TRBJ2-1; 11 bases match TRBD1. V gave up 4 bases and J gave up 9 bases; unmatched junction bases: 9. Germline values: CDR1 SGHDT, CDR2 YYEEEE. The CDR3 runs to 15 residues.

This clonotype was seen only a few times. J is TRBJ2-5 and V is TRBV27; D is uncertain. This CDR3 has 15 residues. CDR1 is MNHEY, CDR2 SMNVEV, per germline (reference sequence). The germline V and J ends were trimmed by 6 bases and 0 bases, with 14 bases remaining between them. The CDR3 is CASSPSDANQETQYF. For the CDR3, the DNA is TGTGCCAGCAGCCCAAGCGACGCGAACCAAGAGACCCAGTACTTC.

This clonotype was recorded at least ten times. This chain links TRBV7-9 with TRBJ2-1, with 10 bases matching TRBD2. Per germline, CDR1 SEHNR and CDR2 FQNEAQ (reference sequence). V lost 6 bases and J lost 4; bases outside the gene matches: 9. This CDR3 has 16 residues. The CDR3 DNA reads TGTGCCAGCAGTACCCCGGGACTAGCGCGTTACAATGAGCAGTTCTTC. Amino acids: CASSTPGLARYNEQFF.

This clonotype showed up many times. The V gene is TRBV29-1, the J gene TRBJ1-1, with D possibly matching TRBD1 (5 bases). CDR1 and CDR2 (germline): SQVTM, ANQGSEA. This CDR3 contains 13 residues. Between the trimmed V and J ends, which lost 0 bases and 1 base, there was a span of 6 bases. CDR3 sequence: CSVEDGGNTEAFF. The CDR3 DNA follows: TGCAGCGTTGAAGACGGGGGGAACACTGAAGCTTTCTTT.

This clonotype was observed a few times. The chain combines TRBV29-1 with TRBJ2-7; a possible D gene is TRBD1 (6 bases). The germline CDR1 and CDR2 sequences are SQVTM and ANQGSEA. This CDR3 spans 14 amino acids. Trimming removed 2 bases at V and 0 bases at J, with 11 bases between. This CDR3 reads CSVEHRTDSYEQYF. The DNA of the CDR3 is TGCAGCGTTGAACACAGGACAGACTCCTACGAGCAGTACTTC.

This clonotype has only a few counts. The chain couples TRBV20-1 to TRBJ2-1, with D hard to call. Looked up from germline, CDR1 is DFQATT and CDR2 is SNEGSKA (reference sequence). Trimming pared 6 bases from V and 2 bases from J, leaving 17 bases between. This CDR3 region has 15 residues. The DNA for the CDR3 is TGCAGTGCGACCCGCTGGCTAGGTCCCTACAATGAGCAGTTCTTC. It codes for CSATRWLGPYNEQFF.

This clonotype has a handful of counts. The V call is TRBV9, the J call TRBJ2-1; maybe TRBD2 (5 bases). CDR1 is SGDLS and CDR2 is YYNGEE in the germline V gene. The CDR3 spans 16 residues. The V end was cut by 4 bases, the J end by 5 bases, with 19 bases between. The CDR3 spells CASSPVMWEWNNEQFF. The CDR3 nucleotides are TGTGCCAGCAGCCCAGTCATGTGGGAGTGGAACAATGAGCAGTTCTTC.

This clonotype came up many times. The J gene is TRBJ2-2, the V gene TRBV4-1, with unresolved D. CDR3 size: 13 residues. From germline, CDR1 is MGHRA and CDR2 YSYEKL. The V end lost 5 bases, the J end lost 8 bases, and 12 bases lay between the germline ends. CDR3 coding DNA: TGCGCCAGCAGCGCCCATCTTAGAGGGGAGCTGTTTTTT. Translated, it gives CASSAHLRGELFF.

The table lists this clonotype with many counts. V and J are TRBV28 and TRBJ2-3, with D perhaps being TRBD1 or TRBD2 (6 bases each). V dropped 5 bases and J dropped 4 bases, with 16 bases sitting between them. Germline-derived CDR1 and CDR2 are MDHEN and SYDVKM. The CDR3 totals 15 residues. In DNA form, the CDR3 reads TGTGCCAGCAGTCCCGACGTGGGGGGCGCAGATACGCAGTATTTT. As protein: CASSPDVGGADTQYF.

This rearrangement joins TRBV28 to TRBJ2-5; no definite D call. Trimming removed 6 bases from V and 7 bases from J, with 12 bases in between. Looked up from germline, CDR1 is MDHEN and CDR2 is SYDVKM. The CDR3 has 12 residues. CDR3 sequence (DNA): TGTGCCAGCAGCACCCTTCCGGGGACCCAGTACTTC. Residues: CASSTLPGTQYF.

CDR3 DNA sequence: TGTGCCAGCAGTTCAAACCAGGCGGCTTCCTACGAGCAGTACTTC. It codes for CASSSNQAASYEQYF. This rearrangement joins TRBV28 to TRBJ2-7; D gene ambiguous. CDR3 length: 15 residues. Germline CDR1 and CDR2: MDHEN and SYDVKM. The V gene lost 4 bases and the J gene lost 1 base, with 14 bases spanning the gap.

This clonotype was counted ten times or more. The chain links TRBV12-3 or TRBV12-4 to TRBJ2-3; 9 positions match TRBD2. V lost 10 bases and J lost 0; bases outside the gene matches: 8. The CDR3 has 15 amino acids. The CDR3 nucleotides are TGTGCCATCGCGGGAGGGTTATCTAGCACAGATACGCAGTATTTT. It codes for CAIAGGLSSTDTQYF.

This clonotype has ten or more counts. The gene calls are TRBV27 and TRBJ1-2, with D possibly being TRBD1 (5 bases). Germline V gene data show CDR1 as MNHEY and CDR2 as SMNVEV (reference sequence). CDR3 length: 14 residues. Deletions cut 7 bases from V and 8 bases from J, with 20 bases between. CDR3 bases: TGTGCCAGCAATAGCCGGGACGGGGAACGCGGCTACACCTTC. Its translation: CASNSRDGERGYTF.

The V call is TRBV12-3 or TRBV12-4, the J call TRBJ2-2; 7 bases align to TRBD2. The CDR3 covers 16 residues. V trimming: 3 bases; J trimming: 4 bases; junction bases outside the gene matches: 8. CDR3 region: CASSFGGGFVTGELFF. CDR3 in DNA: TGTGCCAGCAGTTTCGGGGGAGGGTTCGTCACCGGGGAGCTGTTTTTT.

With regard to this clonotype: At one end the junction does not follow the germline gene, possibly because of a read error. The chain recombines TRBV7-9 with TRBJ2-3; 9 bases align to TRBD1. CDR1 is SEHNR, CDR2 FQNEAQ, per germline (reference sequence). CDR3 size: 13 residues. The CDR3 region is CGSTGGGTDTQYF. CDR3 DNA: TGTGGCAGCACAGGGGGCGGAACAGATACGCAGTATTTT.

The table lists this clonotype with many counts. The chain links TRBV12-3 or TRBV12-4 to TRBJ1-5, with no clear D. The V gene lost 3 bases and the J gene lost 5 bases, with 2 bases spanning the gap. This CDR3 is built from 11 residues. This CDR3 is CASSLDQPQHF. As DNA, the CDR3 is TGTGCCAGCAGTTTGGATCAGCCCCAGCATTTT.